This T cell receptor (beta chain) was recorded in a study of blood T cells in healthy people across ages. Concerning this clonotype: Its antigen is unknown.

Then a second PCR, running about 6 to 11 cycles, was carried out with a sample-barcoded 5' primer and a J-beta primer mix. Via MiXCR, TCRdb re-called the 5' RACE reads, giving one row per CDR3 protein. The data hold roughly 1,100,000 distinct CDR3 sequences, with about 23% observed a single time. Study observations and caveats: Estimates based on one million T cells were treated as lower bounds.

CDR3 size: 13 residues. Trimming shortened V by 0 bases and J by 8 bases, and 9 bases separated the two germline ends. Germline assignment: CDR1 SGHKS and CDR2 YYEKEE (reference sequence). These data were also reused for a study on T cells of mothers and their children. That study reports: According to the study, all extracted RNA entered cDNA synthesis at 1.5 ug per 15 ul. Overlap measured in related mother-child pairs was slightly, non-significantly higher than in unrelated pairs.

Sequenced: blood. The chain couples TRBV5-5 to TRBJ2-1; D gene uncertain. This clonotype originated in a girl aged 2 to 9 in good health. In DNA, the CDR3 is TGTGCCAGCAGCTTGGTTTCGTGGGATGAGCAGTTCTTC. Translated: CASSLVSWDEQFF.